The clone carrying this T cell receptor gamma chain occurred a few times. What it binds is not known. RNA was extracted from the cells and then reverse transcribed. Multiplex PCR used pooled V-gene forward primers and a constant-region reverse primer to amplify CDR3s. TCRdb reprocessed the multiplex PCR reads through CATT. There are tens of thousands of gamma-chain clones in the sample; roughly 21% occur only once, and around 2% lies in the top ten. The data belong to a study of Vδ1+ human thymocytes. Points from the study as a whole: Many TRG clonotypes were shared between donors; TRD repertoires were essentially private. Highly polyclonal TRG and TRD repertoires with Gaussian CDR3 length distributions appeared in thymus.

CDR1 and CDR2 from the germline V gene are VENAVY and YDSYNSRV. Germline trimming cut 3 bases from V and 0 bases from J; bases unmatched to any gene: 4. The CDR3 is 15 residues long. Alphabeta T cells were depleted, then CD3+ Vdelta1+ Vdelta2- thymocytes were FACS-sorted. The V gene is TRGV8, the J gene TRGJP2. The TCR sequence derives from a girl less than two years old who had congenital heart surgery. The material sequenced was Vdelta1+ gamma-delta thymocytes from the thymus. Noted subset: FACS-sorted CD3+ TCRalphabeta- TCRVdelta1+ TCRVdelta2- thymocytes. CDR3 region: CATWDGNSSDWIKTF. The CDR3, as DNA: TGTGCCACCTGGGATGGAAATAGTAGTGATTGGATCAAGACGTTT.